The entry that follows covers one T cell receptor beta chain sequence. What it binds is not known. Deletions cut 1 base from V and 1 base from J, with 18 bases between. In germline, CDR1 is LGHNA, CDR2 YSLEER. CDR3 size: 18 residues. The sample comes from a study of T cell responses to AZD1222 COVID-19 vaccine. Whole-study results and caveats: In the spike-specific TCR repertoire, nearly half reportedly target unmutated variant regions. Breadth and depth of Spike-specific TCRs rose after two AZD1222 doses. Just a handful of AZD1222 recipients tested seropositive at baseline.

Libraries were prepared by immunoSEQ multiplex PCR; TCRdb keeps only in-frame clonotypes and omits some of them. The sample shows 100,000 to 130,000 clones, 92% of them seen only once. The receptor was derived from an adult who received the AZD1222 COVID-19 vaccine. The sequences come from peripheral blood, collected 28 days after the second AZD1222 dose. The chain recombines TRBV4-3 with TRBJ2-3; tentative D call: TRBD1 (7 bases). As DNA, the CDR3 is TGCGCCAGCAGCCAAGTGGGGGACTTAGGGGGCGGCACAGATACGCAGTATTTT. Amino acids: CASSQVGDLGGGTDTQYF.